A single sample gave rise to the 32 T cell receptor beta chains below, sequenced in a study of beta chain features in type 1 diabetes. The study reverse transcribed the entire isolated RNA, so it sequenced expressed TCRB transcripts. TCRdb's copy holds only in-frame clones and misses some; the assay was immunoSEQ multiplex PCR. The profile shows over 120,000 clones, around 9.3% of them singletons. The sample taken for sequencing was naive CD4+ T cells from blood. These receptors came from a man aged 18 to 30 in good health.

This clone was detected a few times. The genes are TRBV11-2 and TRBJ2-1; D gene ambiguous. Trimming stripped 4 bases from V and 7 bases from J, with 11 bases between. The V gene's germline CDR1 is SGHAT and CDR2 FQNNGV. The CDR3 consists of 13 residues. CDR3 sequence reads: CASSYAQMNEQFF. CDR3 DNA: TGTGCCAGCAGCTACGCCCAGATGAATGAGCAGTTCTTC.

Worth noting for this clone: One end of the junction is discordant with germline, which a read error may explain. This sequence joins TRBV6-5 and TRBJ2-6; a weak D match, TRBD2 (6 bases). CDR3 length: 13 amino acids. Germline CDR1 is MNHEY and CDR2 is SVGAGI. The CDR3 protein is CACRRAGANVLTF. The CDR3 bases are TGTGCCTGCAGGAGGGCTGGGGCCAACGTCCTGACTTTC.

This clone appeared many times. The genes are TRBV30 and TRBJ2-4, with 10 bases fitting TRBD1. V was pared by 1 base and J by 3 bases, with 6 bases of the junction left unmatched. The CDR3 consists of 16 residues. Germline CDR1 GTSNPN, CDR2 SVGIG (reference sequence). The CDR3 protein is CAWSGQGASYKNIQYF. In DNA form, the CDR3 reads TGTGCCTGGAGTGGACAGGGGGCTTCTTACAAAAACATTCAGTACTTC.

This clone was recorded a few times. The chain is built from TRBV28 and TRBJ1-5, with 8 bases identical to TRBD1. CDR3 length: 15 amino acids. Germline CDR1 is MDHEN and CDR2 is SYDVKM. V lost 6 bases, J lost 7 bases, and 11 bases stayed unmatched. For the CDR3, the DNA is TGTGCCAGCAGAACCCTCTTCAGGGGGCCCCAGCCCCAGCATTTT. This encodes CASRTLFRGPQPQHF.

V gene TRBV7-8 combines with J gene TRBJ2-3; 12 nucleotides line up with TRBD1. Germline V gene lookup returns CDR1 SGHVS and CDR2 FQNEAQ. CDR3 length: 15 amino acids. With 5 bases clipped from V and 5 bases from J, the junction kept 5 bases outside the gene matches. The DNA of the CDR3 is TGTGCCAGCAGCCTGGGACAGGGGGCGATAGATACGCAGTATTTT. It specifies CASSLGQGAIDTQYF.

This clone has only a few counts. The chain combines TRBV7-2 with TRBJ2-7; D possibly corresponds to TRBD1 (6 bases). The CDR3 totals 15 residues. V was cut by 0 bases and J by 3 bases, with 12 bases left in between. Germline CDR1 SGHTA, CDR2 FQGNSA. The CDR3 here is CASSLALSQGYEQYF. The CDR3 nucleotides are TGTGCCAGCAGCTTAGCGCTCTCACAGGGCTACGAGCAGTACTTC.

The CDR3 spells CASSQRPSGQAYNEQFF. The CDR3 coding sequence is TGCGCCAGCAGCCAGAGACCTTCGGGACAGGCTTACAATGAGCAGTTCTTC. This sequence joins TRBV4-3 and TRBJ2-1; 8 bases match TRBD1. The CDR3 length is 17 residues. Germline V gives CDR1 LGHNA, CDR2 YSLEER. Trimming removed 3 bases from V and 4 bases from J; junction bases left unmatched: 11.

The chain uses TRBV5-6 and TRBJ2-2; D may be TRBD1 (6 bases). CDR1 SGHDT and CDR2 YYEEEE come from the germline V gene. Trimming stripped 2 bases from V and 4 bases from J, with 12 bases between. The CDR3 covers 15 residues. In DNA, the CDR3 is TGTGCCAGCAGCTTTACAGGGTCAGGCACCGGGGAGCTGTTTTTT. Protein sequence: CASSFTGSGTGELFF.

The chain has TRBV4-3 and TRBJ2-3; D is ambiguous. In germline, CDR1 is LGHNA, CDR2 YSLEER. This CDR3 spans 13 amino acids. Trimming left V 3 bases short and J 4 bases short, with 8 bases between. The CDR3 coding sequence is TGCGCCAGCAGCCATCTGTTTTCAGATACGCAGTATTTT. This encodes CASSHLFSDTQYF.

The rearrangement joins TRBV7-2 to TRBJ2-5; D is unclear. CDR3 size: 14 residues. Trimming removed 2 bases from V and 7 bases from J, with 14 bases in between. Germline lookup yields CDR1 SGHTA and CDR2 FQGNSA. CDR3 nucleotides: TGTGCCAGCAGCTTAAAACGGCTAGAAGGGACCCAGTACTTC. Protein product: CASSLKRLEGTQYF.

This clone was seen many times. The chain carries TRBV14 and TRBJ2-5; D gene unclear. Germline values: CDR1 SGHDN, CDR2 FVKESK. Trimming took 4 bases from V and 4 from J, leaving 13 bases between them. The CDR3 runs 14 residues. The CDR3 sequence is CASSPTGIGETQYF. The CDR3 DNA follows: TGTGCCAGCAGCCCTACTGGTATCGGAGAGACCCAGTACTTC.

J is TRBJ2-7 and V is TRBV7-2; 11 nucleotides agree with TRBD2. V lost 4 bases and J lost 2; bases outside the gene matches: 1. The CDR3 length is 14 residues. Germline assignment: CDR1 SGHTA and CDR2 FQGNSA. The CDR3 region has the DNA TGTGCCAGCAGCTGGACTAGCGGGCCCTACGAGCAGTACTTC. Protein: CASSWTSGPYEQYF.

The sample holds a few counts of this clone. The rearrangement uses TRBV6-1 and TRBJ2-4; 9 bases fit TRBD2. Unmatched junction bases numbered 7, after V lost 1 base and J lost 0 bases. Germline V CDR1 and CDR2: MNHNS, SASEGT. The CDR3 contains 18 residues. The CDR3 loop reads CASSEVPAGGLAKNIQYF. CDR3 DNA sequence: TGTGCCAGCAGTGAAGTCCCAGCGGGGGGTTTAGCCAAAAACATTCAGTACTTC.

V gene TRBV25-1 combines with J gene TRBJ2-1; TRBD2 is a possible D gene (5 bases). Germline V gene data show CDR1 as MGHDK and CDR2 as SYGVNS. The CDR3 is made up of 14 amino acids. V was trimmed by 0 bases and J by 9 bases, leaving 12 bases between them. This CDR3 reads CASSEYFKGAEQFF. The CDR3 DNA is TGTGCCAGCAGTGAATATTTCAAGGGAGCTGAGCAGTTCTTC.

This clone was seen only a few times. The chain carries TRBV5-1 and TRBJ2-3, with a tentative D call TRBD1 (5 bases). Germline values: CDR1 SGHRS, CDR2 YFSETQ. Trimming removed 3 bases at V and 6 bases at J, with 17 bases between. The CDR3 is 15 amino acids. CDR3 sequence: CASSYTPQGSDTQYF. The CDR3, as DNA: TGCGCCAGCAGCTACACTCCCCAGGGATCGGATACGCAGTATTTT.

This clone was seen only a few times. V is TRBV18 and J is TRBJ2-1, with D perhaps TRBD2 (6 bases). CDR3 length: 14 residues. V lost 0 bases, J lost 6 bases, and 9 bases lay in between. Germline values: CDR1 KGHSH, CDR2 LQKENI. The CDR3 DNA sequence: TGTGCCAGCTCACCACCTAGCGGCGGCAATGAGCAGTTCTTC. Amino acids: CASSPPSGGNEQFF.

In its sample, this clone was seen many times. This rearrangement joins TRBV30 to TRBJ2-3; no clear D. Trimming shortened V by 3 bases and J by 2 bases, and 3 bases separated the two germline ends. Looked up from germline, CDR1 is GTSNPN and CDR2 is SVGIG (reference sequence). The CDR3 covers 11 residues. CDR3 loop: CAWSNTDTQYF. The CDR3, as DNA: TGTGCCTGGAGCAACACAGATACGCAGTATTTT.

This clone showed up just a few times. The chain employs TRBV5-1 and TRBJ2-5; no definite D call. The CDR3 runs 14 residues. Germline values: CDR1 SGHRS, CDR2 YFSETQ. V was clipped by 0 bases and J by 2 bases, with 8 bases between them. Here the CDR3 reads CASSLVASQETQYF. CDR3 sequence (DNA): TGCGCCAGCAGCTTGGTGGCCAGTCAAGAGACCCAGTACTTC.

This clone occurred a few times. J is TRBJ2-3 and V is TRBV2, with 7 nucleotides matching TRBD1. The CDR3 has 14 amino acids. Trimming took 6 bases from V and 0 from J; bases not matched to a gene: 3. Germline CDR1 is SNHLY and CDR2 is FYNNEI. DNA for the CDR3: TGTGCCAGCAGGGGACAGCCAAGCACAGATACGCAGTATTTT. As protein: CASRGQPSTDTQYF. Based on the CDR3 plus reference TRBV2 and TRBJ2-3, the full variable domain is EPEVTQTPSHQVTQMGQEVILRCVPISNHLYFYWYRQILGQKVEFLVSFYNNEISEKSEIFDDQFSVERPDGSNFTLKIRSTKLEDSAMYFCASRGQPSTDTQYFGPGTRLTVL.

The genes are TRBV7-8 and TRBJ1-3, with a possible D match to TRBD1 (6 bases). Trimming pared 1 base from V and 0 bases from J, leaving 13 bases between. The CDR3 runs to 17 residues. The germline CDR1 and CDR2 sequences are SGHVS and FQNEAQ. This CDR3 reads CASSLDPWDNSGNTIYF. The CDR3 bases are TGTGCCAGCAGCTTAGATCCTTGGGACAACTCTGGAAACACCATATATTTT.

This clone was recorded a few times. The chain has TRBV9 and TRBJ2-3; 14 nucleotides match TRBD2. Trimming cost V 7 bases and J 10 bases; bases outside gene matches: 8. The germline V gene has CDR1 SGDLS and CDR2 YYNGEE. This CDR3 contains 14 residues. The CDR3, as DNA: TGTGCCAGCGGGAGACTAGCGGGGGGGTCTTCGCAGTATTTT. It is translated as CASGRLAGGSSQYF.

The table lists this clone with many counts. The CDR3 reads CSARAEVKQYF. The CDR3, as DNA: TGCAGTGCTAGGGCAGAGGTGAAGCAGTACTTC. The chain joins TRBV20-1 to TRBJ2-7; no clear D. The CDR3 runs to 11 residues. Germline V CDR1 and CDR2: DFQATT, SNEGSKA (reference sequence). Trimming pared 3 bases from V and 8 bases from J, leaving 11 bases between.

This clone was recorded a few times. The chain joins TRBV6-6 to TRBJ2-1; the D is unclear. Trimming left V 5 bases short and J 0 bases short, with 5 bases between. CDR1 and CDR2 from the germline V gene are MNHNY and SVGAGI (reference sequence). The CDR3 has 13 residues. In DNA, the CDR3 is TGTGCCAGCAGTCCTTACTCCTACAATGAGCAGTTCTTC. Protein product: CASSPYSYNEQFF.

Only a few counts were recorded for this clone. The genes are TRBV6-5 and TRBJ2-5, with D hard to call. The CDR3 loop spans 13 amino acids. CDR1 and CDR2 (germline): MNHEY, SVGAGI. V lost 8 bases, J lost 2 bases, and 12 bases lay in between. This CDR3 reads CASSGSSQETQYF. CDR3 bases: TGTGCCAGCTCAGGCTCCAGTCAAGAGACCCAGTACTTC.

This clone occurred a few times. V usage is TRBV18 and J usage is TRBJ2-6, with TRBD1 matching over 7 bases. CDR3 length: 15 residues. With V trimmed by 8 bases and J by 0 bases, 4 bases remained unmatched. The germline V gene has CDR1 KGHSH and CDR2 LQKENI. CDR3 DNA: TGTGCCAGCCAGGGACAGACCTCTGGGGCCAACGTCCTGACTTTC. Encoded protein: CASQGQTSGANVLTF.

The rearrangement uses TRBV4-1 and TRBJ2-1; 8 nucleotides line up with TRBD2. The CDR3 is 16 residues long. Germline V gives CDR1 MGHRA, CDR2 YSYEKL. V gave up 0 bases and J gave up 7 bases; unmatched junction bases: 8. CDR3 protein: CASSQDRAGGRNEQFF. Here the CDR3 DNA reads TGCGCCAGCAGCCAAGACAGGGCGGGGGGCCGGAATGAGCAGTTCTTC.

This clone showed up just a few times. J is TRBJ2-7 and V is TRBV7-2, with a weak D call TRBD1 (5 bases). The ends were cut back, 2 bases at V and 6 bases at J, with 11 bases in the middle. This CDR3 has 13 residues. Germline loops: CDR1 SGHTA, CDR2 FQGNSA. The CDR3 protein is CASSLNRQGEQYF. In DNA form, the CDR3 reads TGTGCCAGCAGCTTAAATCGTCAGGGCGAGCAGTACTTC.

The CDR3: CASSPLGSSYNSPLHF. The CDR3 region has the DNA TGTGCCAGCAGTCCCCTGGGGAGCTCCTATAATTCACCCCTCCACTTT. This chain uses TRBV7-2 with TRBJ1-6; no firm D call. Germline V gene lookup returns CDR1 SGHTA and CDR2 FQGNSA. CDR3 length: 16 residues. V shed 6 bases and J shed 0 bases, with 12 bases lying between them. The entire variable domain, with the rest obtained from reference TRBV7-2 and TRBJ1-6, is as follows: GAGVSQSPSNKVTEKGKDVELRCDPISGHTALYWYRQSLGQGLEFLIYFQGNSAPDKSGLPSDRFSAERTGGSVSTLTIQRTQQEDSAVYLCASSPLGSSYNSPLHFGNGTRLTVT.

This clone showed up just a few times. This chain uses TRBV10-1 with TRBJ2-5; D remains ambiguous. V dropped 3 bases and J dropped 5 bases, with 13 bases sitting between them. Germline CDR1 is WNHNN and CDR2 is SYGVQD (reference sequence). The CDR3 totals 14 residues. CDR3 in DNA: TGCGCCAGCAGTGAAAGTCCCCTCGGGGAGACCCAGTACTTC. Translated: CASSESPLGETQYF.

The V and J genes are TRBV10-1 and TRBJ2-2; TRBD1 might be the D (6 bases). V lost 4 bases and J lost 4, with 13 bases in between. Germline V gene lookup returns CDR1 WNHNN and CDR2 SYGVQD (reference sequence). The length of the CDR3 is 15 residues. CDR3 DNA sequence: TGCGCCAGCAGTGTTCACAGGGTGTCCACCGGGGAGCTGTTTTTT. Protein product: CASSVHRVSTGELFF.

The genes are TRBV7-9 and TRBJ1-1; D may be TRBD1 (5 bases). Looked up from germline, CDR1 is SEHNR and CDR2 is FQNEAQ (reference sequence). The CDR3 is 14 residues long. V lost 5 bases, J lost 3 bases, and 13 bases lay in between. CDR3 DNA: TGTGCCAGCAGCCCAGTGGGGGAGGACACTGAAGCTTTCTTT. Translated, it gives CASSPVGEDTEAFF.

This clone was seen a handful of times. V and J are TRBV4-1 and TRBJ1-3; no clear D gene. There are 16 residues in the CDR3. V shed 0 bases and J shed 2 bases, with 11 bases lying between them. Germline V CDR1 and CDR2: MGHRA, YSYEKL. The CDR3 DNA follows: TGCGCCAGCAGCCAAGAGATTCGGGGAACTGGAAACACCATATATTTT. Amino acid sequence: CASSQEIRGTGNTIYF.